The rows below give T cell receptor beta chains drawn from one sample of a study of T cells expressing NK-cell markers. TCRdb reanalyzed the 5' RACE reads, giving one entry per CDR3 protein sequence and no DNA. The data show fewer than 550,000 distinct CDR3 sequences, and the top ten clones hold over 1.1%. Source material: blood T cells: a sorted CD56 or NKG2C T cell subset, CD4+ or CD8+ T cells, or bulk PBMC T cells (not recorded which). These TCRs come from a woman aged 50 to 60 in good health. Each CDR3 is given with its conserved first and last residue. Each record gives: J gene, V gene, CDR3 protein.

J: TRBJ1-5
V: TRBV2
CDR3: CASRYWTGKDQPQHF

J: TRBJ2-7
V: TRBV6-5
CDR3: CASSLRGGGRTYEQYF

J: TRBJ1-2
V: TRBV6-5
CDR3: CASRRQGAYGYTF

J: TRBJ2-5
V: TRBV19
CDR3: CASSIGGLAGETQYF

J: TRBJ2-7
V: TRBV7-6
CDR3: CASSLAGGRTQTYEQYF

J: TRBJ2-5
V: TRBV20-1
CDR3: CSASSMLAGGKETQYF

J: TRBJ2-7
V: TRBV7-9
CDR3: CASSYGAGQRRAYEQYF

J: TRBJ2-1
V: TRBV24-1
CDR3: CATSDTGPKPVEQFF

J: TRBJ1-5
V: TRBV12-3/TRBV12-4
CDR3: CASSLRGNQPQHF

J: TRBJ2-2
V: TRBV4-2
CDR3: CASSQRTGAGGELFF

J: TRBJ2-5
V: TRBV12-3/TRBV12-4
CDR3: CASSLGTLADQETQYF

J: TRBJ2-6
V: TRBV7-9
CDR3: CASSLDGRGVSGANVLTF

J: TRBJ2-1
V: TRBV25-1
CDR3: CASSESLWGRNEQFF

J: TRBJ1-3
V: TRBV3-1
CDR3: CASSEIVGNTIYF

J: TRBJ2-5
V: TRBV7-8
CDR3: CASSYPGRRQETQYF

J: TRBJ2-3
V: TRBV20-1
CDR3: CSASGIRSTDTQYF

J: TRBJ2-7
V: TRBV5-1
CDR3: CASSQWRGGSYEQYF

J: TRBJ2-1
V: TRBV20-1
CDR3: CSAPSGGRENEQFF

J: TRBJ2-1
V: TRBV15
CDR3: CATSRGHRGIGNEQFF

J: TRBJ2-5
V: TRBV6-1
CDR3: CASSVSRGTGQETQYF

J: TRBJ1-6
V: TRBV18
CDR3: CASSPEGQGSNSPLHF

J: TRBJ2-1
V: TRBV3-1
CDR3: CASSRDLLNEQFF

J: TRBJ2-5
V: TRBV11-2
CDR3: CASSFGRVQETQYF

J: TRBJ2-2
V: TRBV9
CDR3: CASSVAPSGGALSGELFF

J: TRBJ1-5
V: TRBV7-9
CDR3: CASRPWDSNQPQHF

J: TRBJ1-4
V: TRBV15
CDR3: CATSRDSLVRGATNEKLFF

J: TRBJ2-1
V: TRBV12-3/TRBV12-4
CDR3: CASSFEGVAGMYNEQFF

J: TRBJ2-1
V: TRBV9
CDR3: CASSVSISGSVANEQFF

J: TRBJ2-1
V: TRBV7-6
CDR3: CASSLEGTSGRNEQFF

J: TRBJ2-1
V: TRBV5-1
CDR3: CASSLIAAEQFF

J: TRBJ1-5
V: TRBV2
CDR3: CASKREGQPQHF

J: TRBJ1-2
V: TRBV12-3/TRBV12-4
CDR3: CASSSSGFSGYTF